The 9 T cell receptor beta chains below come from one sample, sequenced in a study of tumor-infiltrating lymphocytes in primary liver carcinoma. TCR beta cDNA came from 400 to 500 ng total RNA, primed with a constant-region primer. Researchers made the TCR beta libraries by running three nested multiplex PCR rounds with slightly modified ARM-PCR. Forward primers for TRBV1-TRBV30 and a C-beta reverse primer served the first two PCR rounds, at about 10 cycles each. TCRdb re-derived calls from the multiplex PCR reads in MiXCR, one entry per CDR3 protein. The sample yields about 350,000 distinct CDR3 sequences, about two thirds seen once. Out of unsorted whole blood came the blood RNA, and germline DNA was extracted as well. The sample comprised peripheral blood. All receptors come from a man in his forties or fifties with primary liver carcinoma and hepatitis B virus infection.

This chain's CDR3 is CASSQLGLARTSGANVLTF. For the CDR3, the DNA is TGCGCCAGCAGCCAATTGGGACTAGCGAGAACCTCTGGGGCCAACGTCCTGACTTTC. The chain links TRBV4-3 to TRBJ2-6; TRBD2 aligns across 10 bases. The germline CDR1 and CDR2 sequences are LGHNA and YSLEER. V lost 2 bases to trimming and J lost 0 bases; unmatched junction nucleotides: 7. This CDR3 is built from 19 residues.

This clonotype came up once. It is likely a read error, because the conserved phenylalanine at the end of the CDR3 is missing. This rearrangement joins TRBV11-2 to TRBJ2-1; TRBD2 matches at 8 bases. Per the germline V gene, CDR1 is SGHAT and CDR2 is FQNNGV. The CDR3 contains 16 residues. The CDR3 DNA reads TGTGCTAGCAGCTCGATCTGGACTAGCACTAATAATGAGCAGTTCTTA. Amino acid sequence: CASSSIWTSTNNEQFL.

This clonotype was found a few times. The CDR3 sequence is CASSFYRVTDTQYF. The CDR3 nucleotides are TGCGCCAGCAGCTTTTATAGGGTCACAGATACGCAGTATTTT. The gene calls are TRBV5-1 and TRBJ2-3; D is unresolved. Trimming removed 2 bases from V and 2 bases from J, with 9 bases in between. The CDR3 covers 14 residues. The germline CDR1 and CDR2 sequences are SGHRS and YFSETQ.

Comment on this clonotype: Because it lacks the conserved phenylalanine or tryptophan at the end, this CDR3 is likely a read error. The chain is built from TRBV11-2 and TRBJ2-3; the D is unclear. This CDR3 contains 17 residues. The germline V gene has CDR1 SGHAT and CDR2 FQNNGV. The CDR3 DNA is TGTGCCAGCAGCTTAGAGGCTAACCAATATAGCACCGATACGCAGTATTCT. Its protein product is CASSLEANQYSTDTQYS.

The chain joins TRBV11-2 to TRBJ1-2, with D maybe TRBD1 (6 bases). From germline, CDR1 is SGHAT and CDR2 FQNNGV. The CDR3 is 15 residues long. The ends were cut back, 5 bases at V and 12 bases at J, with 25 bases in the middle. CDR3 DNA sequence: TGTGCCAGCAGCACCCGACAGGCCCCCGCGGTAGGCAACACCTTC. It codes for CASSTRQAPAVGNTF.

In regard to this clonotype: A much larger clone differs from this one at a single base, so this may be a read error. The chain couples TRBV6-5 to TRBJ2-7, with 13 bases fitting TRBD2. Germline lookup yields CDR1 MNHEY and CDR2 SVGAGI. The CDR3 contains 14 residues. The CDR3 DNA sequence: TGTGCCAGCAGTTCGGGACTAGCGGGAAACGAGAAGTACTTC. This gives the protein CASSSGLAGNEKYF.

Notes on this clonotype: It is likely a read error, because the conserved phenylalanine at the end of the CDR3 is missing. It is unclear where the CDR3 begins or ends on the DNA, so no DNA is shown, and the CDR3 is as TCRdb lists it. J is TRBJ2-7 and V is TRBV10-2; TRBD2 is the table's D call and was not checked against the DNA. Germline CDR1 is WSHSY and CDR2 is SAAADI. A total of 14 residues make up the CDR3, ends included. This CDR3 is CASNAGLAGNEQCL.

In regard to this clonotype: A much larger clone sits a single nucleotide away, making a read error possible. The rearrangement links TRBV6-2 or TRBV6-3 to TRBJ1-5; D gene unclear. Germline lookup yields CDR1 MNHEY and CDR2 SVGEGT. This CDR3 is built from 13 residues. CDR3 coding DNA: TGTGCCAGCGGGGTTGCCTCGATTCAGCCCCGGCATTTT. Encoded protein: CASGVASIQPRHF.

This clonotype was counted between two and nine times. The genes are TRBV28 and TRBJ2-5; tentatively, D is TRBD1 or TRBD2 (5 bases each). Trimming removed 0 bases at V and 5 bases at J, with 16 bases between. Germline V gene lookup returns CDR1 MDHEN and CDR2 SYDVKM. This CDR3 comprises 16 residues. The CDR3 spells CASSLWGTLGTETQYF. DNA for the CDR3: TGTGCCAGCAGTTTATGGGGCACTCTCGGGACGGAGACCCAGTACTTC.